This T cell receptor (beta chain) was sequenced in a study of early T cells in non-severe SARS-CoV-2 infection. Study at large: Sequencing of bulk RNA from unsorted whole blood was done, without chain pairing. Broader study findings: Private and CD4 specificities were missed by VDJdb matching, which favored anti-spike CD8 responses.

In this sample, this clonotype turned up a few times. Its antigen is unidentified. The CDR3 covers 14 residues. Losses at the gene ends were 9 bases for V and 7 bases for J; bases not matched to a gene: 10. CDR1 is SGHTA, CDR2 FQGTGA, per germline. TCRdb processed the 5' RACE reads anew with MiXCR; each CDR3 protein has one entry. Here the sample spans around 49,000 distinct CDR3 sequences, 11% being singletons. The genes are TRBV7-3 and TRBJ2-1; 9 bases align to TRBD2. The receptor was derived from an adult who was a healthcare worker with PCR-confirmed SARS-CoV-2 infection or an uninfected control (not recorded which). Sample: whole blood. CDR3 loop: CASSGGAGFNEQFF. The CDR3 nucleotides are TGTGCCAGTAGCGGGGGCGCAGGGTTTAATGAGCAGTTCTTC.